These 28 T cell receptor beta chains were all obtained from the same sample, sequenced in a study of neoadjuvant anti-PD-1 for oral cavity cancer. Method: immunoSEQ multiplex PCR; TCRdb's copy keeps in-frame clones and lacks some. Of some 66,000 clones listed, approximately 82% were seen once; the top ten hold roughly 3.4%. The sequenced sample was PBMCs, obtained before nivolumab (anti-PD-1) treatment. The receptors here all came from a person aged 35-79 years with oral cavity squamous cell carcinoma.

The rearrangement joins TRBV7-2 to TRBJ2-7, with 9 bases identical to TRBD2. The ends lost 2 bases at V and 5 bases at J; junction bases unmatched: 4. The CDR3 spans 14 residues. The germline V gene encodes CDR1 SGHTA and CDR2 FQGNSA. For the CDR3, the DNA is TGTGCCAGCAGCTTACTAGCGGGATCGAACGAGCAGTACTTC. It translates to CASSLLAGSNEQYF.

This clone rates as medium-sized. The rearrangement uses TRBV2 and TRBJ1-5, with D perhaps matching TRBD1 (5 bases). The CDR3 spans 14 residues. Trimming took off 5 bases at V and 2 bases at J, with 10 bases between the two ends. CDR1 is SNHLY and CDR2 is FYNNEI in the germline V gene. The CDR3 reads CASSLGQGNQPQHF. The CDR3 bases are TGTGCCAGCAGTCTGGGGCAAGGCAATCAGCCCCAGCATTTT.

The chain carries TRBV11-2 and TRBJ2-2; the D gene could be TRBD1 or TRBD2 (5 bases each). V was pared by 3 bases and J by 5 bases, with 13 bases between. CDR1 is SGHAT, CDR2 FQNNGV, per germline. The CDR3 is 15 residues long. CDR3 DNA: TGTGCCAGCAGCTTTGCGCAGGGAGTAACCGGGGAGCTGTTTTTT. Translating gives CASSFAQGVTGELFF.

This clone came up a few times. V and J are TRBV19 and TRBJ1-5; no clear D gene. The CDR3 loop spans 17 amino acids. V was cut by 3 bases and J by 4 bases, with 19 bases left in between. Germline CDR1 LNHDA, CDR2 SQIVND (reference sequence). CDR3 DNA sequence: TGTGCCAGTAGTATCTTCTTCGGGTCGGACTCTAATCAGCCCCAGCATTTT. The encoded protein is CASSIFFGSDSNQPQHF.

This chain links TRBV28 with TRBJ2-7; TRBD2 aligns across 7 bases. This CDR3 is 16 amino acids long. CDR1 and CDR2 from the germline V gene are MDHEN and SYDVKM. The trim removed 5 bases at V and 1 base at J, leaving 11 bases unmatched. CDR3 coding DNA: TGTGCCAGCAGTCCCCCCGGTCCTAGCGGTTCCTACGAGCAGTACTTC. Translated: CASSPPGPSGSYEQYF.

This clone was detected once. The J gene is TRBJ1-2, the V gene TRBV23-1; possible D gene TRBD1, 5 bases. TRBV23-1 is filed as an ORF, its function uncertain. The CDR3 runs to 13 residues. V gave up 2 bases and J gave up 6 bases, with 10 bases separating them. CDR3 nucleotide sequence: TGCGCCAGCAGTCAAGGGGGAGGTAATGGCTACACCTTC. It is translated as CASSQGGGNGYTF.

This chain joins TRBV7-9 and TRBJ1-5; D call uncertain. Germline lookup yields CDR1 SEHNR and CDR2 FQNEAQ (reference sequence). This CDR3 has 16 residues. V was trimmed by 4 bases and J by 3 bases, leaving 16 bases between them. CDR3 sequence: CASSSEREWVNQPQHF. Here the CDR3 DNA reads TGTGCCAGCAGCTCCGAGCGGGAGTGGGTCAATCAGCCCCAGCATTTT. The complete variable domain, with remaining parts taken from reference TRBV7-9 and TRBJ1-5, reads DTGVSQNPRHKITKRGQNVTFRCDPISEHNRLYWYRQTLGQGPEFLTYFQNEAQLEKSRLLSDRFSAERPKGSFSTLEIQRTEQGDSAMYLCASSSEREWVNQPQHFGDGTRLSIL.

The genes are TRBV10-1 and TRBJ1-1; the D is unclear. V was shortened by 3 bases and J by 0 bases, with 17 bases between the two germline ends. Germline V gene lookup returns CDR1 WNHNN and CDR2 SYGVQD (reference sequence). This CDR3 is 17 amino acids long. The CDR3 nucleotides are TGCGCCAGCAGTGATTCCCGGCCGGGCAGAATGAACACTGAAGCTTTCTTT. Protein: CASSDSRPGRMNTEAFF.

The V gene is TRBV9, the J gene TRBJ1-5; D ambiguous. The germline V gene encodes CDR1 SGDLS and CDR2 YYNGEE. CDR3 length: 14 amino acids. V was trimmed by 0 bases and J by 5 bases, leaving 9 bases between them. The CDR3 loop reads CASSVGVSYQPQHF. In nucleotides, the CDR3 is TGTGCCAGCAGCGTAGGGGTTTCGTATCAGCCCCAGCATTTT.

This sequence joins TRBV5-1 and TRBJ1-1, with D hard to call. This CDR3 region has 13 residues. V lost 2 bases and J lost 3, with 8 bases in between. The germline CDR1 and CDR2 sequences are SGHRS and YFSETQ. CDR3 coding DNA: TGCGCCAGCAGCTTCCTCGGTGACACTGAAGCTTTCTTT. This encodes CASSFLGDTEAFF.

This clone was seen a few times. The CDR3 sequence: CASSANRGFTEAFF. DNA of the CDR3: TGTGCCAGCAGCGCAAACAGGGGGTTCACTGAAGCTTTCTTT. The chain couples TRBV11-2 to TRBJ1-1, with 8 bases identical to TRBD1. V trimming: 5 bases; J trimming: 4 bases; junction bases outside the gene matches: 6. Germline V gene lookup returns CDR1 SGHAT and CDR2 FQNNGV. The CDR3 is 14 amino acids.

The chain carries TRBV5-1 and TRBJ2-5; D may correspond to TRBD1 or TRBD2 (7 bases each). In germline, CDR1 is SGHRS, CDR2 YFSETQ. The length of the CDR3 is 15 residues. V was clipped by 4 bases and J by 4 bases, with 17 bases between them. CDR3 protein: CASSLREGAGETQYF. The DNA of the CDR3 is TGCGCCAGCAGCCTAAGGGAGGGGGCCGGAGAGACCCAGTACTTC.

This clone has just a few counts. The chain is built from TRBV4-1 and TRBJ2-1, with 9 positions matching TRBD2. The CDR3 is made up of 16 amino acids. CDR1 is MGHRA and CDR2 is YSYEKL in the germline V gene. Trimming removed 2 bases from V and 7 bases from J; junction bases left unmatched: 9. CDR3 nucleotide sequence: TGCGCCAGCAGCCAATTGGGCGGGGGGGCCAGGAATGAGCAGTTCTTC. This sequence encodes CASSQLGGGARNEQFF.

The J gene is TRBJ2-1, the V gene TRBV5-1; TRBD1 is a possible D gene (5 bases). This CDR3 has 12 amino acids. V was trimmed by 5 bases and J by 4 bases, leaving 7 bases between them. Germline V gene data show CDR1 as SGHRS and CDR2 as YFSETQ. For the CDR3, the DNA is TGCGCCAGCAGTGACAGTTACAATGAGCAGTTCTTC. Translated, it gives CASSDSYNEQFF.

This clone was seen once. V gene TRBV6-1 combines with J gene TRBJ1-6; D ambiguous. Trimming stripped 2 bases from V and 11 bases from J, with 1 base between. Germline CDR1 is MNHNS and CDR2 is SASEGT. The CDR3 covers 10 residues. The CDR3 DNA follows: TGTGCCAGCAGTGAACCACCCCTCCACTTT. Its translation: CASSEPPLHF.

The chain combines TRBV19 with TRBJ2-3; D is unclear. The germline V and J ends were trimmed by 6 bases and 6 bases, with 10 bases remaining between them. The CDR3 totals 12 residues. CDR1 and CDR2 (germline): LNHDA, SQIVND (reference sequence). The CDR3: CASSPGADTQYF. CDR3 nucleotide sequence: TGTGCCAGTAGCCCCGGAGCGGATACGCAGTATTTT.

For the CDR3, the DNA is TGCGCCAGCAGTCTTTCTGACAGGGCTAGGAATTCACCCCTCCACTTT. Protein: CASSLSDRARNSPLHF. The chain is built from TRBV23-1 and TRBJ1-6; TRBD1 agrees at 7 bases. TRBV23-1 is reported as an ORF; its role is uncertain. V shed 4 bases and J 7 bases; nucleotides not matched to a gene: 10. The CDR3 sequence is 16 residues long.

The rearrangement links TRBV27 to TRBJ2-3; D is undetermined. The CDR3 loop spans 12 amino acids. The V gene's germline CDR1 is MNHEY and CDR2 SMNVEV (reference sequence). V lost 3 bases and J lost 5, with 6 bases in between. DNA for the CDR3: TGTGCCAGCAGTTTTTCCCGAGATACGCAGTATTTT. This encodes CASSFSRDTQYF.

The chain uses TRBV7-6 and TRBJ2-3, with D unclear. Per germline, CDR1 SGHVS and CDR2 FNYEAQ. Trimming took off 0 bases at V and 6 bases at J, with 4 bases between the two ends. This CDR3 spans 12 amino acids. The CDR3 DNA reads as TGTGCCAGCAGCTTAGCATGGGATACGCAGTATTTT. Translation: CASSLAWDTQYF.

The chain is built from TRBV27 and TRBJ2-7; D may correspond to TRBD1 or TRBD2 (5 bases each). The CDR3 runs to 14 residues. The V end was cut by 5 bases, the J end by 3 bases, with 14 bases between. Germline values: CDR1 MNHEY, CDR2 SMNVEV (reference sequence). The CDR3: CASSPRGVIYEQYF. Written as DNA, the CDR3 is TGTGCCAGCAGTCCCCGGGGCGTTATCTACGAGCAGTACTTC.

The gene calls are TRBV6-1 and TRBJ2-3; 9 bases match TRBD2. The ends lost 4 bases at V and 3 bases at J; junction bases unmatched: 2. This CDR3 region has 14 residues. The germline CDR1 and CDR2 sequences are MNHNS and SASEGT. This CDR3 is CASSAGLATDTQYF. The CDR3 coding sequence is TGTGCCAGCAGTGCAGGACTAGCGACAGATACGCAGTATTTT.

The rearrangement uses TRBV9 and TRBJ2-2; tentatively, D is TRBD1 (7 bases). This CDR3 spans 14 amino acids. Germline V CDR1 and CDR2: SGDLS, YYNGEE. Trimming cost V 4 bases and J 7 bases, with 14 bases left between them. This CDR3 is CASSPGGQNGELFF. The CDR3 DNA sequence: TGTGCCAGCAGCCCCGGGGGACAGAACGGGGAGCTGTTTTTT.

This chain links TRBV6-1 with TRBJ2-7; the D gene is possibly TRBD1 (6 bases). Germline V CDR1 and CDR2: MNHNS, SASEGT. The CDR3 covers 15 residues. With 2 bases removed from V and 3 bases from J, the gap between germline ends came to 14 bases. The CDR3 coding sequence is TGTGCCAGCAGTGAATCTTTGAGCAGGGGCTACGAGCAGTACTTC. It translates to CASSESLSRGYEQYF.

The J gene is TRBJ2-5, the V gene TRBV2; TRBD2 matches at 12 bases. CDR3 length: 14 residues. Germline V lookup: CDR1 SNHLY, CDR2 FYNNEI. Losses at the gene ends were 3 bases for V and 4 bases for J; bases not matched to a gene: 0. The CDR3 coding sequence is TGTGCCAGCAGTGAGACTAGCGGGAGAGAGACCCAGTACTTC. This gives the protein CASSETSGRETQYF.

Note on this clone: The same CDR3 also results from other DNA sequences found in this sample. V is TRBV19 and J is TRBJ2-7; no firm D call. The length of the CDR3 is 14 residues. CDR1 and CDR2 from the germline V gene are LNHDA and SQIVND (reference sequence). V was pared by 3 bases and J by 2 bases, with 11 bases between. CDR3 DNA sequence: TGTGCCAGTAGTATTAGTGCTAGTACCTACGAGCAGTACTTC. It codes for CASSISASTYEQYF.

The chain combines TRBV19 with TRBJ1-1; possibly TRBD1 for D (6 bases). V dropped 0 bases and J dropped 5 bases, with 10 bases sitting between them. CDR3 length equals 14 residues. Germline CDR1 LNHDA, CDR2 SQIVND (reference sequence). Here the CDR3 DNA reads TGTGCCAGTAGTATAGATCAGGGGTGGACTGAAGCTTTCTTT. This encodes CASSIDQGWTEAFF.

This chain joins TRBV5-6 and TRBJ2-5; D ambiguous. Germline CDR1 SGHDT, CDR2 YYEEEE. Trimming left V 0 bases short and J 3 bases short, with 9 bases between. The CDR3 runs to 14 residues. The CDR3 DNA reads TGTGCCAGCAGCTTGGTCGCTAGAGAAGAGACCCAGTACTTC. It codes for CASSLVAREETQYF.

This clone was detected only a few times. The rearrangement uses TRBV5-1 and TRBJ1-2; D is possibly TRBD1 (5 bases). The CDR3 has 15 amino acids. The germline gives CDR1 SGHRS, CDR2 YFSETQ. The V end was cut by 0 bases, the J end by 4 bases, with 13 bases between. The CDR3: CASSLAYRTSYGYTF. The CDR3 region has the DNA TGCGCCAGCAGCTTGGCCTATCGGACAAGCTATGGCTACACCTTC.